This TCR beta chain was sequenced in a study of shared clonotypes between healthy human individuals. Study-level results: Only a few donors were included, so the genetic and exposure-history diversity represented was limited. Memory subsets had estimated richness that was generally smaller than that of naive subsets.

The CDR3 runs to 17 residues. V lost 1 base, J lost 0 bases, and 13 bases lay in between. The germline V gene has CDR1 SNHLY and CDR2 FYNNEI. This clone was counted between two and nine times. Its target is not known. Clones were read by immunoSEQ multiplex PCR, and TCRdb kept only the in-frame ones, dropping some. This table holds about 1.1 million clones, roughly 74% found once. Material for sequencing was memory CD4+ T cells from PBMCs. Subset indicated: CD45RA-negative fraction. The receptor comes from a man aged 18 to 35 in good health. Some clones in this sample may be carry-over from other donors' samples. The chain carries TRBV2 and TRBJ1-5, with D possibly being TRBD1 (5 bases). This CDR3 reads CASSEGTRIFSNQPQHF. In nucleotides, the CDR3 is TGTGCCAGCAGTGAAGGGACAAGGATTTTTAGCAATCAGCCCCAGCATTTT. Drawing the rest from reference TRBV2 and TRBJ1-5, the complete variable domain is EPEVTQTPSHQVTQMGQEVILRCVPISNHLYFYWYRQILGQKVEFLVSFYNNEISEKSEIFDDQFSVERPDGSNFTLKIRSTKLEDSAMYFCASSEGTRIFSNQPQHFGDGTRLSIL.